Listed here is a single TCR beta chain. The sample originates from a study of T cell changes during pregnancy in multiple sclerosis. The germline V gene has CDR1 MDHEN and CDR2 SYDVKM. The length of the CDR3 is 15 residues. The V segment lost 5 bases and the J segment 6 bases; nucleotides outside the gene matches: 5. Here immunoSEQ multiplex PCR was the method, and the copy in TCRdb shows in-frame clones only, minus some. Here the sample spans about 36,000 clones, approximately 90% being singletons. The receptor's source is a female donor with multiple sclerosis, enrolled in a pregnancy study. The chain has TRBV28 and TRBJ2-3; 13 nucleotides match TRBD2. The sample here was CD4+ T cells from peripheral blood mononuclear cells, taken in the first trimester of pregnancy. CDR3 region: CASSPGLAGTDTQYF. CDR3 nucleotides: TGTGCCAGCAGTCCGGGACTAGCGGGAACCGATACGCAGTATTTT. Variable domain in full (rest from reference TRBV28 and TRBJ2-3): DVKVTQSSRYLVKRTGEKVFLECVQDMDHENMFWYRQDPGLGLRLIYFSYDVKMKEKGDIPEGYSVSREKKERFSLILESASTNQTSMYLCASSPGLAGTDTQYFGPGTRLTVL.